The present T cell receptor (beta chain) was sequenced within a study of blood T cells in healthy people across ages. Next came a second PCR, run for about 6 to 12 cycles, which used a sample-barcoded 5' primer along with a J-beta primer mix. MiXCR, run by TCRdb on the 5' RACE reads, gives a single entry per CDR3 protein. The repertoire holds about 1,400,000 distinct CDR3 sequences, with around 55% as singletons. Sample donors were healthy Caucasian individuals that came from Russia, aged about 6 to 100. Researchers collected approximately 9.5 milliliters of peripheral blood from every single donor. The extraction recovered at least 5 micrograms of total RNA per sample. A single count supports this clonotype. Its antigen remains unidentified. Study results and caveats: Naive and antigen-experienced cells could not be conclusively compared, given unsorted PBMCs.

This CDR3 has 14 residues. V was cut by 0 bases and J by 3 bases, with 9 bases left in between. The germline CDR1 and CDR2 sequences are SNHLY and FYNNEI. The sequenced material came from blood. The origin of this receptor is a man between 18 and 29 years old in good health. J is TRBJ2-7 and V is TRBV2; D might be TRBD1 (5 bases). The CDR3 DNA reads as TGTGCCAGCAGTGAAGCGGGGCGGCACTACGAGCAGTACTTC. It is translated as CASSEAGRHYEQYF.